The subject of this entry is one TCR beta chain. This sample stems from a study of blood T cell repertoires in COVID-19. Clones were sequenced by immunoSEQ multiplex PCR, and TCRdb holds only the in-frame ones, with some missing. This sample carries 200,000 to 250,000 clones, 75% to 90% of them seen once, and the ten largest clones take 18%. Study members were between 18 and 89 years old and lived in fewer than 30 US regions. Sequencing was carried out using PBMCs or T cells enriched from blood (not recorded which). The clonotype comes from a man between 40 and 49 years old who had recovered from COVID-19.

The DNA of the CDR3 is TGTGCCACCAGTGATTCTTCCGTTGAGCGGACCCGGGGCTACACCTTC. Amino acids: CATSDSSVERTRGYTF. The V call is TRBV24-1, the J call TRBJ1-2; D not resolved. Looked up from germline, CDR1 is KGHDR and CDR2 is SFDVKD. This CDR3 is built from 16 residues. Trimming took 2 bases from V and 8 from J, leaving 20 bases between them.